This TCR beta chain is from a study of technical replicates of blood from a few donors. Produced via immunoSEQ multiplex PCR; TCRdb's table is partial and in-frame only. The sample carries around 76,000 clones, around nine tenths recorded once. The CDR3 spans 14 residues. The V end was cut by 5 bases, the J end by 6 bases, with 16 bases between. Per germline, CDR1 LNHDA and CDR2 SQIVND (reference sequence). The sample consisted of T cells isolated from PBMCs. The rearrangement joins TRBV19 to TRBJ1-1; a weak D match, TRBD1 (5 bases). This receptor was identified in a human donor in good health. CDR3 protein: CASSLRGGRAEAFF. The CDR3 DNA reads TGTGCCAGTAGTCTGAGGGGAGGGCGGGCTGAAGCTTTCTTT.